These T cell receptor beta chains were read from a single sample in a study of cytomegalovirus exposure and HLA in healthy donors. The method was immunoSEQ multiplex PCR; TCRdb's version includes in-frame clones alone and lacks a portion of them. The sample yields 150,000 to 200,000 clones, over 80% seen once. Sequencing was performed on PBMCs. These receptors all stem from a male donor in good health and CMV-seronegative. CDR3s include the opening cysteine and the closing phenylalanine or tryptophan. Fields, in order: D gene, CDR3 length, J gene, V gene, CDR3 protein. D genes are given only for firm matches.

NA	14	TRBJ1-1	TRBV5-1	CASSIGTLNTEAFF
TRBD1	14	TRBJ2-3	TRBV19	CASSSDRGSDTQYF
NA	14	TRBJ1-2	TRBV5-6	CASRLDFPNYGYTF
TRBD1	15	TRBJ1-1	TRBV5-1	CASSWGTGGGTEAFF
NA	15	TRBJ2-2	TRBV2	CASSEGRANTGELFF
TRBD1	16	TRBJ1-1	TRBV10-3	CAISAGQATVNTEAFF
NA	19	TRBJ1-2	TRBV29-1	CSVERVRTEGQPKDYGYTF
TRBD1	17	TRBJ1-4	TRBV4-1	CASSQFSLFGQGEKLFF
NA	16	TRBJ1-1	TRBV5-1	CASSWRGERTNTEAFF
NA	15	TRBJ2-1	TRBV11-2	CASSLDPNLYNEQFF
TRBD1	14	TRBJ2-1	TRBV7-6	CASHSGTGADEQFF
TRBD2	19	TRBJ2-1	TRBV4-1	CASSQVPGTSGTIYNEQFF
TRBD1	13	TRBJ2-5	TRBV2	CASSEATGTSEYF
TRBD1	15	TRBJ1-2	TRBV6-5	CASRASGGQKYGYTF
NA	17	TRBJ1-6	TRBV7-9	CASSPKVGTKLNSPLHF
TRBD1	13	TRBJ1-2	TRBV6-5	CASRWTGSYGYTF